These 23 T cell receptor beta chains were all obtained from the same sample, sequenced in a study of identifying expanded T cells in peripheral blood. Repertoires were generated with immunoSEQ multiplex PCR, while TCRdb's copy carries only in-frame clones and drops some. The repertoire holds some 65,000 clones, with over 80% as singletons. Sequencing input: blood. The receptors originated from a person aged 18-69 years in good health.

The genes are TRBV5-1 and TRBJ1-1, with D unresolved. The CDR3 extends over 15 amino acids. Per the germline V gene, CDR1 is SGHRS and CDR2 is YFSETQ. Trimming took off 0 bases at V and 4 bases at J, with 13 bases between the two ends. This CDR3 is CASSLEADGITEAFF. DNA for the CDR3: TGCGCCAGCAGCTTGGAAGCGGACGGGATCACTGAAGCTTTCTTT.

This chain uses TRBV5-1 with TRBJ2-3; 10 bases fit TRBD2. The J segment lost 1 base and the V segment lost 1 base, leaving 6 bases of the junction unmatched. Germline assignment: CDR1 SGHRS and CDR2 YFSETQ. This CDR3 comprises 17 residues. CDR3 residues: CASSLLAGVGGTDTQYF. The CDR3 DNA is TGCGCCAGCAGCTTGCTAGCGGGAGTTGGTGGCACAGATACGCAGTATTTT.

This clone was picked up one time. This chain links TRBV7-8 with TRBJ2-4; D not resolved. Germline V gene sequence: CDR1 SGHVS, CDR2 FQNEAQ. V dropped 5 bases and J dropped 1 base, with 9 bases sitting between them. This CDR3 has 14 amino acids. The CDR3 spells CASSRAGAKNIQYF. The CDR3 bases are TGTGCCAGCAGCCGGGCCGGGGCCAAAAACATTCAGTACTTC.

The chain carries TRBV6-5 and TRBJ2-2, with D perhaps assigned TRBD1 or TRBD2 (5 bases each). The V gene lost 6 bases and the J gene lost 4 bases, with 12 bases spanning the gap. The CDR3 has 14 residues. Germline CDR1 MNHEY, CDR2 SVGAGI. As DNA, the CDR3 is TGTGCCAGCAGGACCGCAGGGAGCACCGGGGAGCTGTTTTTT. It specifies CASRTAGSTGELFF.

The chain joins TRBV5-1 to TRBJ2-1, with 9 bases aligning to TRBD2. The CDR3 loop spans 16 amino acids. Germline V gives CDR1 SGHRS, CDR2 YFSETQ. V was clipped by 3 bases and J by 4 bases; unmatched bases: 8. The CDR3 is CASSSLAGAFYNEQFF. The CDR3 DNA is TGCGCCAGCAGCTCACTAGCGGGCGCTTTTTACAATGAGCAGTTCTTC.

The genes are TRBV19 and TRBJ2-3; 13 positions match TRBD2. The J segment lost 7 bases and the V segment lost 10 bases, leaving 8 bases of the junction unmatched. This CDR3 has 14 residues. Germline V gene lookup returns CDR1 LNHDA and CDR2 SQIVND (reference sequence). The CDR3 here is CANRGTSGENTQYF. In DNA form, the CDR3 reads TGTGCCAATCGGGGGACTAGCGGGGAAAATACGCAGTATTTT. Drawing the rest from reference TRBV19 and TRBJ2-3, the complete variable domain is DGGITQSPKYLFRKEGQNVTLSCEQNLNHDAMYWYRQDPGQGLRLIYYSQIVNDFQKGDIAEGYSVSREKKESFPLTVTSAQKNPTAFYLCANRGTSGENTQYFGPGTRLTVL.

This clone was counted once. V usage is TRBV6-5 and J usage is TRBJ1-2, with 9 bases fitting TRBD1. The germline gives CDR1 MNHEY, CDR2 SVGAGI. This CDR3 spans 14 amino acids. Unmatched junction bases numbered 10, after V lost 9 bases and J lost 5 bases. CDR3 DNA: TGTGCCAGTCGGACAGGGGTAATGTTGTATGGCTACACCTTC. Translated: CASRTGVMLYGYTF.

This chain links TRBV10-2 with TRBJ1-2; D is unclear. The CDR3 extends over 13 amino acids. Germline V gives CDR1 WSHSY, CDR2 SAAADI. V was trimmed by 3 bases and J by 0 bases, leaving 5 bases between them. The CDR3 DNA is TGCGCCAGCAGTGACAGAACTAACTATGGCTACACCTTC. Translated: CASSDRTNYGYTF.

This chain uses TRBV10-2 with TRBJ2-5, with D possibly matching TRBD2 (5 bases). Deletions cut 3 bases from V and 0 bases from J, with 20 bases between. In germline, CDR1 is WSHSY, CDR2 SAAADI. This CDR3 has 18 amino acids. The CDR3 loop reads CASSEHRADRDYQETQYF. CDR3 sequence (DNA): TGCGCCAGCAGTGAACATAGGGCGGACCGGGATTACCAAGAGACCCAGTACTTC.

This clone has only a few counts. The chain employs TRBV2 and TRBJ1-1, with D hard to call. The germline V gene has CDR1 SNHLY and CDR2 FYNNEI. V gave up 6 bases and J gave up 2 bases, with 10 bases separating them. The CDR3 spans 13 residues. CDR3: CASRVGINTEAFF. CDR3 bases: TGTGCCAGCAGAGTTGGCATCAACACTGAAGCTTTCTTT.

This clone has a handful of counts. The chain carries TRBV6-1 and TRBJ2-4, with 12 bases fitting TRBD2. The V and J ends lost 5 bases and 9 bases, in that order; junction bases with no gene match: 8. The CDR3 sequence is 15 residues long. Germline CDR1 and CDR2: MNHNS and SASEGT. CDR3 nucleotide sequence: TGTGCCAGCAGTTCCCCACTAGCGGGGGGAGGCATTCAGTACTTC. Protein: CASSSPLAGGGIQYF.

The chain has TRBV5-6 and TRBJ2-7; D uncertain. The CDR3 spans 13 residues. The V end was cut by 5 bases, the J end by 3 bases, with 12 bases between. Per germline, CDR1 SGHDT and CDR2 YYEEEE. The CDR3 loop is CASSQDGSYEQYV. CDR3 nucleotide sequence: TGTGCCAGCAGTCAAGACGGAAGCTACGAGCAGTACGTC.

V gene TRBV6-1 combines with J gene TRBJ2-7; possible D gene TRBD1, 5 bases. Germline-derived CDR1 and CDR2 are MNHNS and SASEGT. The CDR3 contains 13 residues. Trimming removed 10 bases at V and 2 bases at J, with 15 bases between. The CDR3 nucleotides read TGTGCCACTACGACAGCACCTACCTACGAGCAGTACTTC. This encodes CATTTAPTYEQYF.

This clone has only a few counts. J is TRBJ1-6 and V is TRBV6-1, with D possibly matching TRBD1 (6 bases). This CDR3 region has 13 residues. Trimming pared 2 bases from V and 10 bases from J, leaving 9 bases between. Germline V gives CDR1 MNHNS, CDR2 SASEGT. In DNA form, the CDR3 reads TGTGCCAGCAGTGAACGGGGGCTGTCACCCCTCCACTTT. The encoded protein is CASSERGLSPLHF.

The chain has TRBV7-9 and TRBJ2-7, with D hard to call. CDR3 length equals 15 residues. V lost 5 bases and J 3 bases, leaving 17 bases between the germline ends. CDR1 is SEHNR, CDR2 FQNEAQ, per germline (reference sequence). The chain's CDR3 is CASSPRRSENYEQYF. CDR3 DNA: TGTGCCAGCAGCCCGAGGCGTTCAGAGAACTACGAGCAGTACTTC.

CDR3 region: CASSTGRGYGYTF. CDR3 nucleotide sequence: TGTGCCAGCAGTACGGGACGGGGCTATGGCTACACCTTC. The chain employs TRBV6-5 and TRBJ1-2; TRBD1 is a possible D gene (5 bases). The CDR3 extends over 13 amino acids. Germline CDR1 MNHEY, CDR2 SVGAGI. Between the trimmed V and J ends, which lost 5 bases and 4 bases, there was a span of 11 bases.

The chain links TRBV5-8 to TRBJ2-6; 9 bases are shared with TRBD1. Germline-derived CDR1 and CDR2 are SGHTS and YDEGEE. CDR3 length: 16 amino acids. Trimming took 2 bases from V and 4 from J; bases not matched to a gene: 4. The CDR3 DNA reads as TGTGCCAGCAGCTTCGGGACAGGGCTCGGGGCCAACGTCCTGACTTTC. It codes for CASSFGTGLGANVLTF.

This clone has only one observation. The genes are TRBV13 and TRBJ2-2; D gene ambiguous. CDR1 and CDR2 (germline): PRHDT, FYEKMQ (reference sequence). The CDR3 has 14 residues. Trimming removed 0 bases at V and 2 bases at J, with 4 bases between. CDR3: CASSLGLNTGELFF. In DNA form, the CDR3 reads TGTGCCAGCAGCTTAGGACTTAACACCGGGGAGCTGTTTTTT.

The chain joins TRBV5-5 to TRBJ2-1; 14 bases fit TRBD2. Germline V lookup: CDR1 SGHKS, CDR2 YYEKEE (reference sequence). After removal of 1 base from V and 1 base from J, the junction contained 7 bases not matched to a gene. The CDR3 consists of 19 residues. The CDR3 spells CASSLIGTSGSGSYNEQFF. Here the CDR3 DNA reads TGTGCCAGCAGCTTGATAGGGACTAGCGGGAGTGGGTCCTACAATGAGCAGTTCTTC.

V usage is TRBV25-1 and J usage is TRBJ2-2; 7 positions agree with TRBD1. Germline V gene data show CDR1 as MGHDK and CDR2 as SYGVNS. This CDR3 region has 14 residues. Trimming removed 5 bases from V and 4 bases from J; junction bases left unmatched: 4. In DNA form, the CDR3 reads TGTGCCAGCAGTAGGGACAGCGGCACCGGGGAGCTGTTTTTT. Translation gives CASSRDSGTGELFF.

CDR3 amino acids: CASSLDQGASSYGYTF. Here the CDR3 DNA reads TGCGCCAGCAGCTTAGACCAGGGGGCGTCAAGCTATGGCTACACCTTC. J is TRBJ1-2 and V is TRBV5-1; 8 bases are shared with TRBD1. Germline V gene lookup returns CDR1 SGHRS and CDR2 YFSETQ. CDR3 length: 16 amino acids. With 2 bases clipped from V and 4 bases from J, the junction kept 10 bases outside the gene matches.

For this clone: Distinct nucleotide sequences in the sample also encode this CDR3. The CDR3 here is CASSDLKGTRNEQFF. Here the CDR3 DNA reads TGTGCCAGCAGTGATCTTAAGGGAACTAGGAATGAGCAGTTCTTC. The chain has TRBV2 and TRBJ2-1, with a tentative D call TRBD2 (5 bases). Germline V gene lookup returns CDR1 SNHLY and CDR2 FYNNEI. Between the trimmed V and J ends, which lost 3 bases and 7 bases, there was a span of 16 bases. This CDR3 spans 15 amino acids. The full variable domain, rest sourced from reference TRBV2 and TRBJ2-1, is EPEVTQTPSHQVTQMGQEVILRCVPISNHLYFYWYRQILGQKVEFLVSFYNNEISEKSEIFDDQFSVERPDGSNFTLKIRSTKLEDSAMYFCASSDLKGTRNEQFFGPGTRLTVL.

The chain couples TRBV10-1 to TRBJ2-5; no reliable D call. The CDR3 has 14 amino acids. Trimming shortened V by 3 bases and J by 5 bases, and 13 bases separated the two germline ends. CDR1 is WNHNN, CDR2 SYGVQD, per germline (reference sequence). DNA for the CDR3: TGCGCCAGCAGTGATCGGGCCGAAAGGGAGACCCAGTACTTC. Its protein is CASSDRAERETQYF.